The entry below gives a single T cell receptor (beta chain) sequence along with its context. These data come from a study of shared clonotypes between healthy human individuals. On sorted subsets, replicate PCRs used approximately 190 ng DNA, or 30,000 or so T cell genomes. Libraries were prepared by immunoSEQ multiplex PCR; TCRdb keeps only in-frame clonotypes and omits some of them. The data contain roughly 220,000 clones, approximately 65% of them seen just once; the ten biggest clones take up 11%. Germline V gene data show CDR1 as SGHVS and CDR2 as FNYEAQ. The CDR3 loop spans 11 amino acids. The V end lost 4 bases, the J end lost 4 bases, and 5 bases lay between the germline ends.

The sequence was obtained from a man younger than 40 in good health. The rearrangement joins TRBV7-6 to TRBJ2-7; D remains ambiguous. The sequenced material came from memory CD4+ T cells sorted from blood. Subset described: CD45RA-negative fraction. The CDR3 DNA follows: TGTGCCAGCAGCTACCAGTACGAGCAGTACTTC. The encoded protein is CASSYQYEQYF. Full variable domain (rest looked up from reference TRBV7-6 and TRBJ2-7): GAGVSQSPRYKVTKRGQDVALRCDPISGHVSLYWYRQALGQGPEFLTYFNYEAQQDKSGLPNDRFSAERPEGSISTLTIQRTEQRDSAMYRCASSYQYEQYFGPGTRLTVT.